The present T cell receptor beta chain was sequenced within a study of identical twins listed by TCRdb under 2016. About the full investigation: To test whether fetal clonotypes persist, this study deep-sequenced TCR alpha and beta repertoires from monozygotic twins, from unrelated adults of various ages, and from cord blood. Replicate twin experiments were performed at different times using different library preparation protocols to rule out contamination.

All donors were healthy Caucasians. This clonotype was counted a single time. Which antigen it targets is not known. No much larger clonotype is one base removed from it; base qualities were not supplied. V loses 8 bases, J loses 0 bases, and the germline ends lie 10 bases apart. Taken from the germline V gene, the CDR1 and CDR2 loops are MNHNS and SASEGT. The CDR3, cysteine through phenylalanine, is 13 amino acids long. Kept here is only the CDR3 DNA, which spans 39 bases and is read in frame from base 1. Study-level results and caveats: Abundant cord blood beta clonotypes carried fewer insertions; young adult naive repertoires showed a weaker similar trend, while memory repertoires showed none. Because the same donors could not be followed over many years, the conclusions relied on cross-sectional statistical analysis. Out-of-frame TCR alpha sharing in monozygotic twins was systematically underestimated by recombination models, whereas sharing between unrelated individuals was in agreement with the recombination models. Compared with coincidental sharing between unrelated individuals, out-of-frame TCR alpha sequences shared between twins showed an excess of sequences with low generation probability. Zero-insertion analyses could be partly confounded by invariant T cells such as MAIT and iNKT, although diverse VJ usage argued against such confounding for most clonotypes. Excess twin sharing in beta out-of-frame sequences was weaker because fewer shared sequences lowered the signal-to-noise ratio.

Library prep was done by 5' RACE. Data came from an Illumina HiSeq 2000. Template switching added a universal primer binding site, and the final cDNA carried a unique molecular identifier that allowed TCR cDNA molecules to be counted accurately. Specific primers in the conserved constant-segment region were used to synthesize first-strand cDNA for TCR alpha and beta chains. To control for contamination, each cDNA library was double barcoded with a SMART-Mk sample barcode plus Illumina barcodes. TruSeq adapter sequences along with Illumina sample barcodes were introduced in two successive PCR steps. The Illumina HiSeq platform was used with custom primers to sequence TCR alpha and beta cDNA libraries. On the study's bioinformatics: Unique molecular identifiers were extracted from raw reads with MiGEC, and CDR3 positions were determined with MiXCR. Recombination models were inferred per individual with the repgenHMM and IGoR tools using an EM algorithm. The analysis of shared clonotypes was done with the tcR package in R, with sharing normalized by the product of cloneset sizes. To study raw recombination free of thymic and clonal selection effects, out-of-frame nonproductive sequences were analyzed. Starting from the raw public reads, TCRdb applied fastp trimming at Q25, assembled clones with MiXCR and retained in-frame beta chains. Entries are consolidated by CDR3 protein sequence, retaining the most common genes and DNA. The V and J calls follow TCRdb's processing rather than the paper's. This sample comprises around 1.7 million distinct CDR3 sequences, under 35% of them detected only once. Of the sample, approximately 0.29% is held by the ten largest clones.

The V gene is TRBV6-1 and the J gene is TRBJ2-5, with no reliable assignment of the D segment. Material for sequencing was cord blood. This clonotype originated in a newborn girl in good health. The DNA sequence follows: TGTGCCAGCGTACTCGGTTACCAAGAGACCCAGTACTTC. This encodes CASVLGYQETQYF.